These 8 T cell receptor beta chains were sequenced from one sample in a study of T cell responses to AZD1222 COVID-19 vaccine. TCRdb's copy holds only in-frame clones and misses some; the assay was immunoSEQ multiplex PCR. The sample has roughly 80,000 clones; roughly 90% are singletons. The starting material was peripheral blood, obtained 28 days after the second AZD1222 dose. These receptors were obtained from an adult who received the AZD1222 COVID-19 vaccine.

In this sample, this clone turned up once. V usage is TRBV5-1 and J usage is TRBJ1-2; D might be TRBD1 (6 bases). Germline CDR1 reads SGHRS; CDR2 reads YFSETQ. V lost 2 bases and J lost 2, with 10 bases in between. CDR3 length: 14 amino acids. In DNA, the CDR3 is TGCGCCAGCAGCTTCCACAGGGAGAACTATGGCTACACCTTC. Encoded protein: CASSFHRENYGYTF.

The chain combines TRBV5-6 with TRBJ1-3; no reliable D call. Trimming left V 0 bases short and J 4 bases short, with 11 bases between. The V gene's germline CDR1 is SGHDT and CDR2 YYEEEE. This CDR3 is 15 amino acids long. The DNA of the CDR3 is TGTGCCAGCAGCTTGGGCGGAGGGTACGGAAACACCATATATTTT. As protein: CASSLGGGYGNTIYF.

V usage is TRBV5-5 and J usage is TRBJ2-2; TRBD2 is a possible D gene (5 bases). The CDR3 totals 18 residues. The V end lost 3 bases, the J end lost 0 bases, and 18 bases lay between the germline ends. Germline V gene lookup returns CDR1 SGHKS and CDR2 YYEKEE (reference sequence). The CDR3 is CASSWGVGVSPNTGELFF. Written as DNA, the CDR3 is TGTGCCAGCAGCTGGGGAGTCGGGGTCTCTCCGAACACCGGGGAGCTGTTTTTT.

The sample holds one count of this clone. The chain links TRBV9 to TRBJ1-6; D uncertain. The CDR3 is made up of 15 amino acids. With 0 bases removed from V and 7 bases from J, the gap between germline ends came to 11 bases. Germline V gives CDR1 SGDLS, CDR2 YYNGEE. CDR3 loop: CASSVEWTENSPLHF. Here the CDR3 DNA reads TGTGCCAGCAGCGTAGAATGGACTGAGAATTCACCCCTCCACTTT.

The V gene is TRBV6-2 or TRBV6-3, the J gene TRBJ2-5, with 13 bases that match TRBD2. The CDR3 has 18 amino acids. Germline V gene sequence: CDR1 MNHEY, CDR2 SVGEGT. With V trimmed by 5 bases and J by 0 bases, 9 bases remained unmatched. CDR3 sequence reads: CASSTRLAGGLYQETQYF. The CDR3 nucleotides are TGTGCCAGCAGTACAAGACTAGCGGGGGGCTTGTACCAAGAGACCCAGTACTTC.

The chain carries TRBV7-9 and TRBJ2-7, with D perhaps TRBD2 (6 bases). Trimming removed 5 bases from V and 3 bases from J, with 11 bases in between. Looked up from germline, CDR1 is SEHNR and CDR2 is FQNEAQ (reference sequence). This CDR3 has 13 amino acids. CDR3 nucleotide sequence: TGTGCCAGCAGCCCACGGGGGAACTACGAGCAGTACTTC. It is translated as CASSPRGNYEQYF. The full variable domain, its missing parts supplied by reference TRBV7-9 and TRBJ2-7, is DTGVSQNPRHKITKRGQNVTFRCDPISEHNRLYWYRQTLGQGPEFLTYFQNEAQLEKSRLLSDRFSAERPKGSFSTLEIQRTEQGDSAMYLCASSPRGNYEQYFGPGTRLTVT.

V and J are TRBV12-3 or TRBV12-4 and TRBJ1-6; D unclear. The CDR3 sequence is 13 residues long. The V end lost 6 bases, the J end lost 8 bases, and 11 bases lay between the germline ends. As DNA, the CDR3 is TGTGCCAGCAGCCGAGGACCCGATTCACCCCTCCACTTT. Protein product: CASSRGPDSPLHF.

DNA for the CDR3: TGCGCCAGCAGCCGGTACTCGGGGACAGCTTACGAGCAGTACTTC. It is translated as CASSRYSGTAYEQYF. The chain uses TRBV5-1 and TRBJ2-7; 7 bases map to TRBD1. With 4 bases clipped from V and 4 bases from J, the junction kept 11 bases outside the gene matches. Per the germline V gene, CDR1 is SGHRS and CDR2 is YFSETQ. The CDR3 runs 15 residues. Full variable domain (remainder filled in from reference TRBV5-1 and TRBJ2-7): KAGVTQTPRYLIKTRGQQVTLSCSPISGHRSVSWYQQTPGQGLQFLFEYFSETQRNKGNFPGRFSGRQFSNSRSEMNVSTLELGDSALYLCASSRYSGTAYEQYFGPGTRLTVT.